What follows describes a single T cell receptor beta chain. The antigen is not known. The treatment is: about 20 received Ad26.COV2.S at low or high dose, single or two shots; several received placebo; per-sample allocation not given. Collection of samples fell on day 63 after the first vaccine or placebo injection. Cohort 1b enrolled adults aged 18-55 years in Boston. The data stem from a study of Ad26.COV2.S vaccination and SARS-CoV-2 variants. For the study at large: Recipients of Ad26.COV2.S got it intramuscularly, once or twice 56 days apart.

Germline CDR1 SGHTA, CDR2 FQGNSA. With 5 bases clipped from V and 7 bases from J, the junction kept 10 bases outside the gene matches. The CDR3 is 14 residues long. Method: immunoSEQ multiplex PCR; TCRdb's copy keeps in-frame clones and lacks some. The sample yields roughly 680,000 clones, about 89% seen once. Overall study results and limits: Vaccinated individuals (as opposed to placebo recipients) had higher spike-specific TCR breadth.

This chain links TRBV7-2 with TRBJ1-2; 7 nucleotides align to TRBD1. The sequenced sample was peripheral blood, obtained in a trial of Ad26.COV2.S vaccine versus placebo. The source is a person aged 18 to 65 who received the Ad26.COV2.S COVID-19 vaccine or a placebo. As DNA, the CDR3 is TGTGCCAGCAGCCTTCAGACAGGGACTAGTGGCTACACCTTC. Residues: CASSLQTGTSGYTF.